The 29 T cell receptor beta chains listed next were all sequenced from one sample in a study of vaccination effects on CD4 cells after COVID-19. Sequenced by immunoSEQ multiplex PCR; TCRdb stores in-frame clones only, minus some. The sample includes approximately 47,000 clones, around 70% of them seen just once. CD4+ T cells were isolated after 10 days of culture. The cohort was immunized with two doses of either the BNT162b2 or mRNA-1273 vaccine. No antigen is known for these receptors. The sample in question was CD4+ T cells from PBMCs cultured without peptide, obtained after COVID-19 vaccination. The receptors derive from a human donor who received a COVID-19 vaccine.

The chain couples TRBV2 to TRBJ1-2; D perhaps matches TRBD1 (5 bases). The CDR3 contains 14 residues. The germline V gene encodes CDR1 SNHLY and CDR2 FYNNEI. Between the trimmed V and J ends, which lost 6 bases and 8 bases, there was a span of 19 bases. The CDR3: CASSLDSFLLGYTF. CDR3 DNA sequence: TGTGCCAGCAGCCTCGACAGCTTTCTACTCGGCTACACCTTC.

The chain couples TRBV10-3 to TRBJ2-2, with D uncertain. The CDR3 contains 15 residues. Between the trimmed V and J ends, which lost 2 bases and 5 bases, there was a span of 12 bases. The germline gives CDR1 ENHRY, CDR2 SYGVKD. The CDR3 reads CAISELQVGTGELFF. As DNA, the CDR3 is TGTGCCATCAGTGAGCTCCAAGTGGGAACCGGGGAGCTGTTTTTT.

This clone was observed a handful of times. The V call is TRBV7-9, the J call TRBJ2-3; TRBD2 might be the D (7 bases). The CDR3 contains 16 residues. Germline values: CDR1 SEHNR, CDR2 FQNEAQ (reference sequence). V lost 1 base, J lost 4 bases, and 15 bases lay in between. CDR3 sequence (DNA): TGTGCCAGCAGCTTAGGGGGGGGGCTACAGGCAGATACGCAGTATTTT. This sequence encodes CASSLGGGLQADTQYF.

This clone is classed as medium-sized (0.01 to 0.1%). The chain recombines TRBV3-1 (or the pseudogene TRBV3-2) with TRBJ1-2; D gene unclear. Germline CDR1 LGHDT, CDR2 YNNKEL (reference sequence). V shed 3 bases and J shed 7 bases, with 9 bases lying between them. This CDR3 comprises 12 residues. Here the CDR3 DNA reads TGTGCCAGCAGCCAGGGAAATAGTGGCTACACCTTC. Protein product: CASSQGNSGYTF.

V usage is TRBV19 and J usage is TRBJ2-6; D is unclear. Germline V gene sequence: CDR1 LNHDA, CDR2 SQIVND (reference sequence). The ends were cut back, 3 bases at V and 0 bases at J, with 9 bases in the middle. The CDR3 totals 16 residues. Here the CDR3 DNA reads TGTGCCAGTAGTATCATTCCCTCCTCTGGGGCCAACGTCCTGACTTTC. It encodes CASSIIPSSGANVLTF.

Relative to its sample, this clone is medium-sized. The gene calls are TRBV29-1 and TRBJ2-7; D unclear. In germline, CDR1 is SQVTM, CDR2 ANQGSEA. V shed 1 base and J shed 6 bases, with 7 bases lying between them. The CDR3 has 11 amino acids. The CDR3 is CSVEGRPEQYF. CDR3 coding DNA: TGCAGCGTTGAAGGGCGGCCCGAGCAGTACTTC.

The sample holds a few counts of this clone. This chain uses TRBV7-9 with TRBJ2-3; D remains ambiguous. The germline V and J ends were trimmed by 1 base and 4 bases, with 3 bases remaining between them. Looked up from germline, CDR1 is SEHNR and CDR2 is FQNEAQ (reference sequence). The CDR3 totals 12 residues. CDR3 residues: CASSLDADTQYF. CDR3 sequence (DNA): TGTGCCAGCAGCTTAGATGCAGATACGCAGTATTTT.

The rearrangement links TRBV6-2 or TRBV6-3 to TRBJ2-1; D not resolved. The CDR3 extends over 13 amino acids. Trimming took off 0 bases at V and 7 bases at J, with 7 bases between the two ends. Germline V gives CDR1 MNHEY, CDR2 SVGEGT. The CDR3 DNA reads TGTGCCAGCAGTTACTCGACACAAAATGAGCAGTTCTTC. It is translated as CASSYSTQNEQFF.

This clone was counted between two and nine times. This sequence joins TRBV11-3 and TRBJ2-1, with 7 nucleotides matching TRBD2. Germline CDR1 SGHNT, CDR2 YENEEA. V lost 1 base to trimming and J lost 7 bases; unmatched junction nucleotides: 10. CDR3 length: 16 amino acids. The CDR3 region is CASSLGVTGAGNEQFF. The CDR3 DNA sequence: TGTGCCAGCAGCTTAGGCGTTACGGGAGCGGGAAATGAGCAGTTCTTC. The full variable domain, rest sourced from reference TRBV11-3 and TRBJ2-1, is EAGVVQSPRYKIIEKKQPVAFWCNPISGHNTLYWYLQNLGQGPELLIRYENEEAVDDSQLPKDRFSAERLKGVDSTLKIQPAELGDSAVYLCASSLGVTGAGNEQFFGPGTRLTVL.

This chain links TRBV5-4 with TRBJ2-7; D is ambiguous. V was shortened by 2 bases and J by 2 bases, with 8 bases between the two germline ends. Germline CDR1 is SGHNT and CDR2 is YYREEE (reference sequence). The CDR3 covers 13 residues. Here the CDR3 DNA reads TGTGCCAGCAGCTTTGGCGAAGCCTACGAGCAGTACTTC. Translated, it gives CASSFGEAYEQYF.

This clone showed up just once. V gene TRBV7-2 combines with J gene TRBJ2-3; TRBD2 matches at 11 bases. V lost 5 bases, J lost 9 bases, and 1 base stayed unmatched. The CDR3 sequence is 12 residues long. Germline CDR1 reads SGHTA; CDR2 reads FQGNSA. CDR3 sequence: CASSGLAGTQYF. Here the CDR3 DNA reads TGTGCCAGCAGCGGACTAGCGGGCACGCAGTATTTT.

The rearrangement joins TRBV3-1 (or the pseudogene TRBV3-2) to TRBJ1-1; 9 bases fit TRBD1. The CDR3 consists of 12 residues. CDR1 and CDR2 from the germline V gene are LGHDT and YNNKEL (reference sequence). V gave up 4 bases and J gave up 9 bases; unmatched junction bases: 3. This chain's CDR3 is CASSRQGGKAFF. The CDR3, as DNA: TGTGCCAGCAGCCGACAGGGGGGAAAAGCTTTCTTT.

The genes are TRBV4-2 and TRBJ1-3; maybe TRBD1 (6 bases). The CDR3 spans 16 residues. Looked up from germline, CDR1 is LGHNA and CDR2 is YNFKEQ. With 0 bases removed from V and 3 bases from J, the gap between germline ends came to 12 bases. The CDR3 region is CASSQDRGGYGNTIYF. The CDR3 coding sequence is TGTGCCAGCAGCCAAGATCGGGGGGGCTATGGAAACACCATATATTTT.

V is TRBV5-5 and J is TRBJ1-4; D not resolved. The V gene lost 4 bases and the J gene lost 6 bases, with 13 bases spanning the gap. This CDR3 contains 14 residues. The V gene's germline CDR1 is SGHKS and CDR2 YYEKEE (reference sequence). CDR3 sequence reads: CASSPRFGDEKLFF. CDR3 coding DNA: TGTGCCAGCAGCCCCAGGTTCGGAGATGAAAAACTGTTTTTT.

V gene TRBV13 combines with J gene TRBJ2-3; TRBD2 aligns across 8 bases. CDR1 PRHDT and CDR2 FYEKMQ come from the germline V gene (reference sequence). The CDR3 contains 15 residues. V lost 5 bases to trimming and J lost 5 bases; unmatched junction nucleotides: 9. CDR3 DNA: TGTGCCAGCAGCCCTCCCGGGGGGGCCGGAGATACGCAGTATTTT. Amino acid sequence: CASSPPGGAGDTQYF.

The J gene is TRBJ2-5, the V gene TRBV5-1, with TRBD2 matching over 7 bases. Trimming took 0 bases from V and 4 from J; bases not matched to a gene: 3. Germline V gene data show CDR1 as SGHRS and CDR2 as YFSETQ. This CDR3 comprises 14 residues. CDR3 protein: CASSLGLARETQYF. The DNA for the CDR3 is TGCGCCAGCAGCTTGGGACTAGCTAGAGAGACCCAGTACTTC.

This chain links TRBV3-1 (or the pseudogene TRBV3-2) with TRBJ2-1, with TRBD1 matching 7 bases. Germline assignment: CDR1 LGHDT and CDR2 YNNKEL (reference sequence). After removal of 2 bases from V and 10 bases from J, the junction contained 8 bases not matched to a gene. This CDR3 contains 14 residues. The CDR3 is CASSQTRIGGEQFF. Here the CDR3 DNA reads TGTGCCAGCAGCCAAACTAGAATAGGGGGCGAGCAGTTCTTC.

The chain uses TRBV3-1 (or the pseudogene TRBV3-2) and TRBJ2-1; 9 nucleotides align to TRBD1. Trimming removed 4 bases from V and 8 bases from J; junction bases left unmatched: 9. Germline loops: CDR1 LGHDT, CDR2 YNNKEL (reference sequence). This CDR3 has 15 residues. In DNA, the CDR3 is TGTGCCAGCAGCCTGTGGGTGGGACAGGGTGATGAGCAGTTCTTC. Its translation is CASSLWVGQGDEQFF.

This clone was seen a few times. The CDR3 bases are TGTGCCAGCAGCTTGGCCGGGGACGGAAATAATTCACCCCTCCACTTT. Translation gives CASSLAGDGNNSPLHF. The chain links TRBV5-5 to TRBJ1-6, with D possibly TRBD1 on 5 matching bases. The length of the CDR3 is 16 residues. Trimming removed 0 bases from V and 5 bases from J, with 12 bases in between. From germline, CDR1 is SGHKS and CDR2 YYEKEE (reference sequence).

This clone has a handful of counts. The genes are TRBV18 and TRBJ2-2; D uncertain. Germline loops: CDR1 KGHSH, CDR2 LQKENI. The ends were cut back, 0 bases at V and 9 bases at J, with 5 bases in the middle. This CDR3 region has 12 residues. The CDR3 protein is CASSPPLRELFF. The CDR3, as DNA: TGTGCCAGCTCACCACCGTTGCGGGAGCTGTTTTTT.

The chain carries TRBV6-5 and TRBJ2-5; D unresolved. The ends were cut back, 5 bases at V and 2 bases at J, with 12 bases in the middle. The CDR3 has 14 residues. Germline CDR1 and CDR2: MNHEY and SVGAGI. CDR3 sequence reads: CASSRPARQETQYF. In nucleotides, the CDR3 is TGTGCCAGCAGTCGACCGGCCCGTCAAGAGACCCAGTACTTC.

The chain joins TRBV10-3 to TRBJ2-5; TRBD2 aligns across 11 bases. Germline V lookup: CDR1 ENHRY, CDR2 SYGVKD. Unmatched junction bases numbered 4, after V lost 6 bases and J lost 1 base. The CDR3 length is 15 residues. The CDR3 loop is CAISVAGGAQETQYF. The CDR3 DNA is TGTGCCATCAGCGTAGCGGGAGGGGCCCAAGAGACCCAGTACTTC.

The V gene is TRBV19, the J gene TRBJ1-5, with unresolved D. The germline gives CDR1 LNHDA, CDR2 SQIVND (reference sequence). The CDR3 is 13 residues long. Trimming took 5 bases from V and 1 from J, leaving 6 bases between them. CDR3 loop: CASSQTSNQPQHF. As DNA, the CDR3 is TGTGCCAGTAGTCAGACCAGCAATCAGCCCCAGCATTTT.

The rearrangement links TRBV25-1 to TRBJ1-2; D remains ambiguous. V dropped 0 bases and J dropped 4 bases, with 12 bases sitting between them. This CDR3 region has 15 residues. Germline-derived CDR1 and CDR2 are MGHDK and SYGVNS. CDR3: CASSEYNVGVYGYTF. CDR3 DNA: TGTGCCAGCAGTGAATATAATGTCGGGGTCTATGGCTACACCTTC.

The CDR3 loop is CASSLGALVDETQYF. For the CDR3, the DNA is TGTGCCAGCAGTTTAGGGGCGCTAGTGGATGAGACCCAGTACTTC. This sequence joins TRBV27 and TRBJ2-5, with D possibly being TRBD1 (5 bases). Between the trimmed V and J ends, which lost 2 bases and 5 bases, there was a span of 15 bases. The CDR3 covers 15 residues. Per the germline V gene, CDR1 is MNHEY and CDR2 is SMNVEV (reference sequence).

The V gene is TRBV14, the J gene TRBJ2-5, with TRBD2 identical over 12 bases. The germline CDR1 and CDR2 sequences are SGHDN and FVKESK. The CDR3 extends over 16 amino acids. Unmatched junction bases numbered 8, after V lost 4 bases and J lost 5 bases. The CDR3 reads CASSRPTSGRRETQYF. The CDR3 DNA is TGTGCCAGCAGCCGCCCGACTAGCGGGAGAAGGGAGACCCAGTACTTC. Drawing the rest from reference TRBV14 and TRBJ2-5, the complete variable domain is EAGVTQFPSHSVIEKGQTVTLRCDPISGHDNLYWYRRVMGKEIKFLLHFVKESKQDESGMPNNRFLAERTGGTYSTLKVQPAELEDSGVYFCASSRPTSGRRETQYFGPGTRLLVL.

The chain has TRBV23-1 and TRBJ1-2; perhaps TRBD1 as D (6 bases). TRBV23-1 is an open reading frame whose function is uncertain. Trimming pared 2 bases from V and 2 bases from J, leaving 15 bases between. This CDR3 has 16 amino acids. The CDR3 protein is CASSQVVRGLNYGYTF. The CDR3 nucleotides are TGCGCCAGCAGTCAAGTAGTCAGGGGACTCAACTATGGCTACACCTTC.

The chain combines TRBV12-3 or TRBV12-4 with TRBJ1-4; possible D gene TRBD1, 5 bases. V was cut by 5 bases and J by 12 bases, with 16 bases left in between. CDR3 length: 13 residues. The DNA of the CDR3 is TGTGCCAGCAGTGGAGGGGTATGGGGTGAACTGTTTTTT. It encodes CASSGGVWGELFF.

The rearrangement links TRBV27 to TRBJ2-3; TRBD2 is a possible D gene (6 bases). This CDR3 spans 16 amino acids. Germline V CDR1 and CDR2: MNHEY, SMNVEV (reference sequence). Trimming cost V 6 bases and J 1 base, with 17 bases left between them. CDR3 in DNA: TGTGCCAGCAGGAAATTTGCCTCTAGCGGCACAGATACGCAGTATTTT. Translated: CASRKFASSGTDTQYF.